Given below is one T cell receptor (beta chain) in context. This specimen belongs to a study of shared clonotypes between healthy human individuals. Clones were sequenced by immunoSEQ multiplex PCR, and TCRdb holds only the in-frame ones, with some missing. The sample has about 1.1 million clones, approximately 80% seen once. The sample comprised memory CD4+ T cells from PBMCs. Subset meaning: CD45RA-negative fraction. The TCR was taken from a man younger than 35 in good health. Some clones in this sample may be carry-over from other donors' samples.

The DNA for the CDR3 is TGTGCCAGCAGCCAACTATGGGGGCTAGATCGCTACGAGCAGTACTTC. This gives the protein CASSQLWGLDRYEQYF. The genes are TRBV14 and TRBJ2-7, with D perhaps TRBD1 (6 bases). V lost 2 bases, J lost 3 bases, and 17 bases lay in between. This CDR3 contains 16 residues. The V gene's germline CDR1 is SGHDN and CDR2 FVKESK.